Shown below are 26 T cell receptor beta chains from a single sample sequenced in a study of blood T cells in healthy people across ages. A J-beta primer mix and a sample-barcoded 5' primer were used in a second PCR of roughly 6 to 11 cycles. TCRdb analysed the 5' RACE reads with MiXCR anew, one entry per CDR3 protein. The top ten hold about 32% of the sample, which has fewer than 700,000 distinct CDR3 sequences, about 43% seen once. Sample: blood. These TCRs come from a man older than 75 in good health.

The rearrangement uses TRBV28 and TRBJ2-3; tentative D call: TRBD1 (6 bases). This CDR3 is built from 15 residues. Trimming stripped 7 bases from V and 2 bases from J, with 16 bases between. CDR1 is MDHEN and CDR2 is SYDVKM in the germline V gene. CDR3 region: CASMPGTRNTDTQYF. CDR3 coding DNA: TGTGCCAGCATGCCCGGGACAAGAAACACAGATACGCAGTATTTT.

The rearrangement joins TRBV3-1 to TRBJ1-2; TRBD1 might be the D (5 bases). Germline V gives CDR1 LGHDT, CDR2 YNNKEL (reference sequence). Trimming shortened V by 4 bases and J by 12 bases, and 18 bases separated the two germline ends. The CDR3 loop spans 13 amino acids. In DNA, the CDR3 is TGTGCCAGCAGCCCTTCCGGACGGGGGGAGGACACCTTC. It yields the protein CASSPSGRGEDTF.

This clonotype was picked up a small number of times. The rearrangement uses TRBV9 and TRBJ2-7; D perhaps matches TRBD2 (6 bases). This CDR3 spans 17 amino acids. Germline V CDR1 and CDR2: SGDLS, YYNGEE. V lost 3 bases, J lost 1 base, and 20 bases lay in between. The CDR3 DNA reads TGTGCCAGCAGCGCGCGGGGCGGTAGGTCGGGTTCCTACGAGCAGTACTTC. The encoded protein is CASSARGGRSGSYEQYF.

This clonotype was found a few times. The V call is TRBV18, the J call TRBJ2-1; 13 bases map to TRBD2. In germline, CDR1 is KGHSH, CDR2 LQKENI. The CDR3 contains 19 residues. The junction had 5 bases not matched to a gene; V was cut back by 0 bases and J by 0 bases. The CDR3: CASSPPGLAGKSSYNEQFF. The DNA of the CDR3 is TGTGCCAGCTCACCACCGGGACTAGCGGGGAAGAGCTCCTACAATGAGCAGTTCTTC.

The chain carries TRBV12-3 or TRBV12-4 and TRBJ1-3; perhaps TRBD1 as D (5 bases). Trimming took 4 bases from V and 4 from J, leaving 11 bases between them. The CDR3 extends over 14 amino acids. The CDR3 region is CASSYGTIGNTIYF. CDR3 coding DNA: TGTGCCAGCAGTTATGGGACTATAGGAAACACCATATATTTT.

Remarks on this clonotype: This clone may be a read error of a much larger clone one base away. This rearrangement joins TRBV7-2 to TRBJ2-7; D ambiguous. The CDR3 consists of 12 residues. Germline CDR1 reads SGHTA; CDR2 reads FQGNSA. Between the trimmed V and J ends, which lost 1 base and 12 bases, there was a span of 13 bases. The DNA for the CDR3 is TGTGCCAGCAGCTTAGTTGAAGAGACCCGGTACTTC. Translated, it gives CASSLVEETRYF.

The table lists this clonotype with many counts. The CDR3 DNA reads as TGCAGCGCATATACCGGGCCCGACCAAGAGACCCAGTACTTC. Translation gives CSAYTGPDQETQYF. The chain combines TRBV29-1 with TRBJ2-5, with unresolved D. The germline CDR1 and CDR2 sequences are SQVTM and ANQGSEA. V was shortened by 7 bases and J by 0 bases, with 15 bases between the two germline ends. The CDR3 has 14 amino acids.

This clonotype was counted a few times. The chain is built from TRBV12-3 or TRBV12-4 and TRBJ1-1; TRBD1 matches at 9 bases. The V segment lost 7 bases and the J segment 0 bases; nucleotides outside the gene matches: 9. The CDR3 extends over 16 amino acids. The chain's CDR3 is CASIDPGQGVNTEAFF. The DNA of the CDR3 is TGTGCCAGCATTGATCCGGGACAGGGTGTGAACACTGAAGCTTTCTTT.

V and J are TRBV14 and TRBJ2-5; 12 bases agree with TRBD2. V lost 0 bases and J lost 11; bases outside the gene matches: 13. The germline CDR1 and CDR2 sequences are SGHDN and FVKESK. The CDR3 is 17 residues long. The CDR3 here is CASSQEEGLAGGKEQYF. As DNA, the CDR3 is TGTGCCAGCAGCCAAGAAGAGGGACTAGCGGGCGGGAAAGAGCAGTACTTC.

The rearrangement links TRBV7-2 to TRBJ1-3; D gene uncertain. The CDR3 loop spans 18 amino acids. The germline gives CDR1 SGHTA, CDR2 FQGNSA. Trimming removed 2 bases at V and 0 bases at J, with 17 bases between. The CDR3 sequence: CASSLMITTPTSGNTIYF. The DNA for the CDR3 is TGTGCCAGCAGCTTAATGATAACCACACCTACCTCTGGAAACACCATATATTTT.

This clonotype was picked up a small number of times. This chain uses TRBV28 with TRBJ2-7; TRBD1 matches at 8 bases. Germline CDR1 is MDHEN and CDR2 is SYDVKM. The ends lost 4 bases at V and 0 bases at J; junction bases unmatched: 5. The CDR3 loop spans 15 amino acids. CDR3 loop: CASSSGQGPSYEQYF. The CDR3 region has the DNA TGTGCCAGCAGTTCCGGACAGGGACCCTCCTACGAGCAGTACTTC.

Turning to this clonotype: A read error may explain this, as a much larger clone is one base away. This rearrangement joins TRBV6-2 or TRBV6-3 to TRBJ2-1; D assignment may be TRBD1 or TRBD2 (5 bases each). This CDR3 is built from 13 residues. From germline, CDR1 is MNHEY and CDR2 SVGEGT. V lost 5 bases to trimming and J lost 8 bases, with 13 bases between them. CDR3 region: CASSPRGPHEQFF. DNA for the CDR3: TGTGCCAGCAGTCCACGGGGCCCCCATGAGCAGTTCTTC.

This clonotype was seen a few times. J is TRBJ2-1 and V is TRBV29-1; 11 bases line up with TRBD2. The ends lost 5 bases at V and 3 bases at J; junction bases unmatched: 12. Germline lookup yields CDR1 SQVTM and CDR2 ANQGSEA. This CDR3 is built from 17 residues. The CDR3 loop reads CSVRGLAGGQGYNEQFF. The CDR3 DNA follows: TGCAGCGTTCGGGGGTTAGCGGGAGGGCAGGGCTACAATGAGCAGTTCTTC.

The chain joins TRBV20-1 to TRBJ2-5; TRBD2 agrees at 7 bases. CDR1 is DFQATT and CDR2 is SNEGSKA in the germline V gene (reference sequence). The CDR3 length is 14 residues. With 3 bases clipped from V and 11 bases from J, the junction kept 15 bases outside the gene matches. The CDR3, as DNA: TGCAGTGCTAGGGCAAGGCGGGGGTTAGGGGAGCAGTACTTC. Translation: CSARARRGLGEQYF.

The chain employs TRBV7-2 and TRBJ1-2; D is unclear. V was cut by 1 base and J by 5 bases, with 14 bases left in between. Per germline, CDR1 SGHTA and CDR2 FQGNSA. The length of the CDR3 is 15 residues. DNA for the CDR3: TGTGCCAGCAGCTTAGTCGAGACACGACAATATGGCTACACCTTC. Translated: CASSLVETRQYGYTF.

The V gene is TRBV2, the J gene TRBJ2-2; possible D gene TRBD1, 6 bases. The CDR3 is made up of 15 amino acids. Trimming shortened V by 7 bases and J by 3 bases, and 15 bases separated the two germline ends. Germline loops: CDR1 SNHLY, CDR2 FYNNEI. DNA of the CDR3: TGTGCCAGCAAAAAGGTGGCAGGGGACACCGGGGAGCTGTTTTTT. This translates into CASKKVAGDTGELFF. The entire variable domain, with the rest obtained from reference TRBV2 and TRBJ2-2, is as follows: EPEVTQTPSHQVTQMGQEVILRCVPISNHLYFYWYRQILGQKVEFLVSFYNNEISEKSEIFDDQFSVERPDGSNFTLKIRSTKLEDSAMYFCASKKVAGDTGELFFGEGSRLTVL.

J is TRBJ1-1 and V is TRBV20-1; possibly TRBD1 for D (6 bases). Between the trimmed V and J ends, which lost 3 bases and 3 bases, there was a span of 11 bases. Germline lookup yields CDR1 DFQATT and CDR2 SNEGSKA (reference sequence). The CDR3 totals 13 residues. CDR3 sequence reads: CSASIPGDTEAFF. In DNA, the CDR3 is TGCAGTGCTAGTATCCCAGGGGACACTGAAGCTTTCTTT.

The J gene is TRBJ2-2, the V gene TRBV20-1; 7 bases fit TRBD2. This CDR3 is 17 amino acids long. Germline lookup yields CDR1 DFQATT and CDR2 SNEGSKA (reference sequence). V lost 0 bases, J lost 1 base, and 8 bases stayed unmatched. This CDR3 reads CSARDQPGLKNTGELFF. DNA for the CDR3: TGCAGTGCTAGAGATCAACCGGGACTAAAGAACACCGGGGAGCTGTTTTTT.

In this sample, this clonotype turned up many times. The rearrangement links TRBV7-2 to TRBJ2-7; 7 nucleotides agree with TRBD1. The CDR3 loop spans 14 amino acids. Germline values: CDR1 SGHTA, CDR2 FQGNSA. The V segment lost 3 bases and the J segment 1 base; nucleotides outside the gene matches: 3. In DNA, the CDR3 is TGTGCCAGCAGCTTGAACAGGGGTTCCTACGAGCAGTACTTC. Translation: CASSLNRGSYEQYF.

The chain links TRBV7-2 to TRBJ2-3; 8 bases are shared with TRBD2. Germline V gives CDR1 SGHTA, CDR2 FQGNSA. Unmatched junction bases numbered 9, after V lost 1 base and J lost 3 bases. CDR3 length equals 17 residues. The CDR3 here is CASSLGPTGGTTDTQYF. The CDR3 DNA follows: TGTGCCAGCAGCTTAGGCCCTACGGGGGGGACGACAGATACGCAGTATTTT.

The table lists this clonotype with a few counts. The V call is TRBV6-6, the J call TRBJ2-7; 10 bases agree with TRBD2. Germline V gene sequence: CDR1 MNHNY, CDR2 SVGAGI (reference sequence). The CDR3 sequence is 16 residues long. V shed 4 bases, J shed 7 bases, and the junction held 13 bases outside the gene matches. The CDR3 nucleotides read TGTGCCAGCAGTTCCAAGACTAGCGGGCGCTACAATGAGCAGTACTTC. Translating gives CASSSKTSGRYNEQYF.

In the case of this clonotype: A much larger clone differs from this one at a single base, so this may be a read error. The chain has TRBV20-1 and TRBJ2-7; a possible D gene is TRBD2 (5 bases). The end of the DNA is better explained by TRBJ2-5, so the J call may be wrong. The germline V gene encodes CDR1 DFQATT and CDR2 SNEGSKA (reference sequence). The CDR3 spans 14 residues. CDR3 DNA sequence: TGCAGTGCTGGGTCCGGGTCCAGAGGGGAGACCCAGTACTTC. Residues: CSAGSGSRGETQYF.

Only one count was recorded for this clonotype. The rearrangement uses TRBV7-9 and TRBJ2-3, with 11 positions matching TRBD2. This CDR3 region has 17 residues. Germline V lookup: CDR1 SEHNR, CDR2 FQNEAQ (reference sequence). Unmatched junction bases numbered 6, after V lost 0 bases and J lost 4 bases. CDR3 loop: CASSLAATSGIADTQYF. Here the CDR3 DNA reads TGTGCCAGCAGCTTAGCTGCGACTAGCGGGATCGCAGATACGCAGTATTTT.

This clonotype was observed a handful of times. The V call is TRBV2, the J call TRBJ2-3; maybe TRBD1 (6 bases). V lost 6 bases and J 2 bases, leaving 15 bases between the germline ends. CDR1 SNHLY and CDR2 FYNNEI come from the germline V gene. The CDR3 extends over 15 amino acids. CDR3 nucleotides: TGTGCCAGCAGACAGTGGGGACAACCCACAGATACGCAGTATTTT. It is translated as CASRQWGQPTDTQYF.

This sequence joins TRBV20-1 and TRBJ2-5, with 12 bases fitting TRBD1. This CDR3 has 17 residues. CDR1 and CDR2 (germline): DFQATT, SNEGSKA (reference sequence). The ends lost 3 bases at V and 2 bases at J; junction bases unmatched: 10. The CDR3 DNA reads as TGCAGTGCTAGCCCGGGACAGGGGGCTTTTTGGCAAGAGACCCAGTACTTC. As protein: CSASPGQGAFWQETQYF.

V and J are TRBV10-3 and TRBJ2-7; 9 bases line up with TRBD2. V lost 6 bases to trimming and J lost 0 bases; unmatched junction nucleotides: 6. There are 15 residues in the CDR3. Germline CDR1 reads ENHRY; CDR2 reads SYGVKD. CDR3 loop: CAISARLADSYEQYF. The DNA for the CDR3 is TGTGCCATCAGCGCGAGACTAGCGGACTCCTACGAGCAGTACTTC.